Listed below are T cell receptor beta chains from one sample, sequenced in a study of CD8 T cells in Susac syndrome. Each CDR3 protein is one row after TCRdb ran MiXCR on the immunoSEQ multiplex PCR reads. Counted here are about 300,000 distinct CDR3 sequences, approximately 84% occurring once; the ten biggest clones make up around 0.12%. Sequencing was done on a sample of CD8+ T cells from PBMCs. These receptor sequences come from a human donor with multiple sclerosis. CDR3s include the opening cysteine and the closing phenylalanine or tryptophan. The order of the fields is clone size, V gene, J gene, D gene, CDR3 DNA, CDR3 protein. The D gene is left open where the match is weak. Clone size, where shown, is once, few, many, or a class for clones that have expanded.

NA	TRBV20-1	TRBJ2-1	TRBD2	TGCAGTGCTAGAGATAAACTAGCGGGAATCTACAATGAGCAGTTCTTC	CSARDKLAGIYNEQFF
NA	TRBV7-8	TRBJ1-4	NA	TGTGCCAGCAGCTTGCTCAGGATAACTAATGAAAAACTGTTTTTT	CASSLLRITNEKLFF
NA	TRBV10-1	TRBJ2-5	NA	TGCGCCAGCAGTGACGGGGGAGCCAAAGAGACCCAGTACTTC	CASSDGGAKETQYF
once	TRBV27	TRBJ2-7	TRBD2	TGTGCCAGCAGCCCCCGGGACTACGTGACCTACGAGCAGTACTTC	CASSPRDYVTYEQYF
NA	TRBV7-9	TRBJ1-1	TRBD1	TGTGCCAGCAGCTACAGGGGGCCGAACACTGAAGCTTTCTTT	CASSYRGPNTEAFF
NA	TRBV27	TRBJ2-3	NA	TGTGCCAGCAGCCGCAGGTTCGATTGGGATACGCAGTATTTT	CASSRRFDWDTQYF
NA	TRBV19	TRBJ2-1	TRBD1	TGTGCCACTCGACTGGGGACAGGGGGTAATGAGCAGTTCTTC	CATRLGTGGNEQFF
NA	TRBV27	TRBJ1-4	NA	TGTGCCAGCAGTTTAGGGGCCGGGACCCGGAGTGAAAAACTGTTTTTT	CASSLGAGTRSEKLFF
NA	TRBV20-1	TRBJ2-5	NA	TGCAGTGCTAGACATCGGGACTCCCTAGCAGGGAAGACCCAGTACTTC	CSARHRDSLAGKTQYF
NA	TRBV7-9	TRBJ1-1	TRBD1	TGTGCCAGCCTAACGGAACAGGGGGCTTTTACTGAAGCTTTCTTT	CASLTEQGAFTEAFF
NA	TRBV15	TRBJ1-2	TRBD1	TGTGCCACCAGCAGAGATCGACAGGGCAGGACCCCCTATGGCTACACCTTC	CATSRDRQGRTPYGYTF
NA	TRBV5-6	TRBJ1-1	TRBD1	TGTGCCAGCAGCTTTATCGACAGGGCGGCTTTCTTT	CASSFIDRAAFF
NA	TRBV5-8	TRBJ2-4	NA	TGTGCCAGCAGCTTGTCTCGAGGGGCTATCTCGCTAGCCAAAAACATTCAGTACTTC	CASSLSRGAISLAKNIQYF
NA	TRBV28	TRBJ2-1	TRBD2	TGTGCCAGCAGGACTAGCGGGAGGGGGGAAGAGCAGTTCTTC	CASRTSGRGEEQFF
NA	TRBV4-1	TRBJ2-5	NA	TGCGCCAGCAGCCAAGTAGGCCTGCAAGAGACCCAGTACTTC	CASSQVGLQETQYF
NA	TRBV7-9	TRBJ1-4	TRBD1	TGTGCCAGCAGCGGAATCGACAGGGGTCGCTCGAGTGAAAAACTGTTTTTT	CASSGIDRGRSSEKLFF
NA	TRBV14	TRBJ2-1	NA	TGTGCCAGCAGCCAAGATCCCCTTGGACGCGATGAGCAGTTCTTC	CASSQDPLGRDEQFF
NA	TRBV7-9	TRBJ2-2	NA	TGTGCCAGCAGCTACGGTGGGTCCGCTAAACCCACCGGGGAGCTGTTTTTT	CASSYGGSAKPTGELFF
NA	TRBV14	TRBJ2-1	NA	TGTGCCAGCAGCCAAGGTCCGCCCCCTAACAATGAGCAGTTCTTC	CASSQGPPPNNEQFF
NA	TRBV6-5	TRBJ2-3	TRBD2	TGTGCCAGCAATGCACTAGCGGGTCACACAGATGCGCAGTATTTT	CASNALAGHTDAQYF
NA	TRBV30	TRBJ2-1	NA	TGTGCCTGGAGTGTAGTCTGGAGGGGGGAGCAGTTCTTC	CAWSVVWRGEQFF
NA	TRBV20-1	TRBJ2-7	TRBD2	TGCAGTGCTAGAGAGGGGACTAGCGGGAGGCCTAAACCCTACGAGCAGTACTTC	CSAREGTSGRPKPYEQYF
NA	TRBV7-2	TRBJ2-7	NA	TGTGCCAGCACCTCGAGGAGTGAGGGAGGCTCCTACGAGCAGTACTTC	CASTSRSEGGSYEQYF
once	TRBV4-1	TRBJ2-3	TRBD2	TGCGCCAGCAGCCAAGCGTCTAGCGGGGCAGATACGCAGTATTTT	CASSQASSGADTQYF
NA	TRBV27	TRBJ1-5	NA	TGTGCCAGCAGCCTTTGGATTCATCAGCCCCAGCATTTT	CASSLWIHQPQHF
few	TRBV13	TRBJ2-4	NA	TGTGCCAGCAGCTTGGGAACCAAAAACATTCAGTACTTC	CASSLGTKNIQYF
NA	TRBV30	TRBJ2-7	TRBD2	TGTGCTGGCGATAGCGGGGACGAGCAGTACTTC	CAGDSGDEQYF
NA	TRBV10-3	TRBJ2-6	TRBD1	TGTGCCATCAGTGAGTCGGGCGTTAAGACAGGGACGGGGGCCAACGTCCTGACTTTC	CAISESGVKTGTGANVLTF
NA	TRBV3-1	TRBJ2-1	NA	TGTGCCAGCAGCCAAGTTGTGGGAGTTAATGAGCAGTTCTTC	CASSQVVGVNEQFF
once	TRBV12-5	TRBJ1-5	NA	TGTGCTAGTGGTCCCGGGGACGGTTTAAATCAGCCCCAGCATTTT	CASGPGDGLNQPQHF
NA	TRBV9	TRBJ2-7	TRBD2	TGTGCCAGCAGCTCCGGCTCCTTACTAGCGGATTCCTACGAGCAGTACTTC	CASSSGSLLADSYEQYF
NA	TRBV5-5	TRBJ2-1	NA	TGTGCCAGCAGCTTGGGGGAACCTCACAATGAGCAGTTCTTC	CASSLGEPHNEQFF
NA	TRBV10-3	TRBJ2-7	NA	TGTGCCAGTTACGACGGCTACGAGCAGTACTTC	CASYDGYEQYF
NA	TRBV6-5	TRBJ2-7	NA	TGTGCCAGCAGTTGGGGCGGTAGCTCCTACGAGCAGTACTTC	CASSWGGSSYEQYF
NA	TRBV20-1	TRBJ2-1	NA	TGCAGTGCTAGAGATGCAGTGGAAGTAACCTACAATGAGCAGTTCTTC	CSARDAVEVTYNEQFF
NA	TRBV9	TRBJ2-7	TRBD2	TGTGCCAGTAATAGGGGACTAGATCATGAGCAGTACTTC	CASNRGLDHEQYF
NA	TRBV4-2	TRBJ2-1	NA	TGTGCCAGCAGCCAGTACCGGGACGGCTACAATGAGCAGTTCTTC	CASSQYRDGYNEQFF
once	TRBV7-9	TRBJ2-7	TRBD1	TGTGCCAGCAGCCTGACAGGGGACATATACGAGCAGTACTTC	CASSLTGDIYEQYF
NA	TRBV10-3	TRBJ2-7	NA	TGTGCCATCCTAGACACAGGGATCTACGAGCAGTACTTC	CAILDTGIYEQYF
NA	TRBV7-8	TRBJ2-1	NA	TGTGCCAGCAGCTTAGGCCGGGCTATAACGAATGAGCAGTTCTTC	CASSLGRAITNEQFF
NA	TRBV9	TRBJ2-3	NA	TGTGCCAGCAGCACAGAAGTCCCAGATACGCAGTATTTT	CASSTEVPDTQYF
NA	TRBV3-1	TRBJ2-3	NA	TGTGCCAGCAGCCAAGAAGAGGGGCGCCTGACGTGGATTAATGATACGCAGTATTTT	CASSQEEGRLTWINDTQYF